This T cell receptor (beta chain) emerged from a study of T-cell reconstitution after alpha-beta-depleted transplantation in children. Study-wide results and limits: By one year post-transplant, T-cell counts and diversity largely arose from T cells that were newly produced. Expanded graft clones, several hundred of them, were reportedly the source of alpha-beta T cells about two months after transplant. Recipient T cells and thymic progenitors that survived gave rise to the high TCRbeta diversity observed at day 60 in some patients.

Construction of the TCRbeta library involved unique molecular identifiers. TCRdb reprocessed the PCR reads with MiXCR, giving one entry per CDR3 protein. The table includes more than 500,000 distinct CDR3 sequences, roughly 10% detected once. The CDR3 length is 15 residues. In germline, CDR1 is LGHNA, CDR2 YSLEER. Unmatched junction bases numbered 8, after V lost 3 bases and J lost 4 bases. Turning to this clonotype: Its antigen is undetermined.

The genes are TRBV4-3 and TRBJ2-5; 7 nucleotides agree with TRBD2. The sequence derives from a female patient younger than 10 who had a stem cell transplant for aplastic anemia, so the T cells may come from the graft donor. The sequencing used PBMCs, mostly from graft donor cells, collected 180 days after TCRalphabeta/CD19-depleted stem cell transplant. CDR3 DNA: TGCGCCAGCAGCCACGCTGGCCTAGCGGCAGAGACCCAGTACTTC. Amino acid sequence: CASSHAGLAAETQYF.